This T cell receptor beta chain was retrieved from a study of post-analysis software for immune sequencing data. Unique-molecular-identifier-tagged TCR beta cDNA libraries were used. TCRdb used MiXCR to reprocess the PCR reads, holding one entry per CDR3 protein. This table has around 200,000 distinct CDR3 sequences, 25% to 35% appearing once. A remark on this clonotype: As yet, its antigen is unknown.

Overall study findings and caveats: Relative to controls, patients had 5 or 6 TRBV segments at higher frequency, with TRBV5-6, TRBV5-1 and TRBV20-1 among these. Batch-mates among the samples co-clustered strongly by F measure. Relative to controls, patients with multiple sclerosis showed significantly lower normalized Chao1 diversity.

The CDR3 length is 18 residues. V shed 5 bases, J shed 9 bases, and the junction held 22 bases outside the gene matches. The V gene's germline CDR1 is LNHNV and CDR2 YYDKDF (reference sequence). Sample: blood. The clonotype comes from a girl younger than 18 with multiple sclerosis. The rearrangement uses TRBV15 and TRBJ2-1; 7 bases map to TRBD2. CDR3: CATSSRVYTTSALTEQFF. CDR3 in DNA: TGTGCCACCAGCTCACGAGTTTATACAACTAGCGCCCTCACTGAGCAGTTCTTC.